The 22 T cell receptor beta chains below were found in one sample sequenced in a study of blood T cell repertoires in COVID-19. The data were produced by immunoSEQ multiplex PCR, yet TCRdb's version contains in-frame clones alone and is incomplete. The sample has a few hundred thousand clones, approximately 85% seen once; the top ten hold approximately 6.6%. Sequenced: PBMCs or T cells enriched from blood (not recorded which). Receptors were obtained from a woman aged 45-59 years who had been exposed to COVID-19.

The gene calls are TRBV7-2 and TRBJ2-7; the match to TRBD2 covers 8 bases. The CDR3 loop spans 15 amino acids. The V and J ends lost 0 bases and 0 bases, in that order; junction bases with no gene match: 1. Germline CDR1 SGHTA, CDR2 FQGNSA. The CDR3 loop reads CASSLALAASYEQYF. CDR3 bases: TGTGCCAGCAGCTTAGCACTAGCGGCCTCCTACGAGCAGTACTTC.

This clone appeared a single time. This chain joins TRBV5-1 and TRBJ1-1; D uncertain. V was pared by 4 bases and J by 1 base, with 11 bases between. The CDR3 totals 14 residues. Germline-derived CDR1 and CDR2 are SGHRS and YFSETQ. The CDR3 reads CASSQLGPNTEAFF. CDR3 DNA: TGCGCCAGCAGCCAACTTGGGCCGAACACTGAAGCTTTCTTT.

The gene calls are TRBV5-1 and TRBJ2-7, with D maybe TRBD1 (6 bases). Germline CDR1 reads SGHRS; CDR2 reads YFSETQ. The ends were cut back, 5 bases at V and 0 bases at J, with 12 bases in the middle. CDR3 length equals 14 residues. The CDR3 sequence is CASSSGVSSYEQYF. In DNA, the CDR3 is TGCGCCAGCAGTTCAGGGGTGAGCTCCTACGAGCAGTACTTC.

This clone was seen a handful of times. The rearrangement joins TRBV11-2 to TRBJ2-7; 8 nucleotides match TRBD1. Looked up from germline, CDR1 is SGHAT and CDR2 is FQNNGV. This CDR3 spans 13 amino acids. The V segment lost 5 bases and the J segment 6 bases; nucleotides outside the gene matches: 6. Here the CDR3 reads CASSPGQGREQYF. The CDR3 DNA is TGTGCCAGCAGCCCCGGACAGGGACGCGAGCAGTACTTC.

The CDR3 is CASSLDRYLQETQYF. The CDR3 DNA reads TGTGCCAGCAGCTTGGACAGATACCTACAAGAGACCCAGTACTTC. The V and J genes are TRBV5-6 and TRBJ2-5; D is unresolved. This CDR3 comprises 15 residues. Germline CDR1 is SGHDT and CDR2 is YYEEEE. V lost 0 bases, J lost 2 bases, and 11 bases lay in between.

V is TRBV7-7 and J is TRBJ1-1; 7 nucleotides line up with TRBD1. The CDR3 spans 13 residues. Germline CDR1 reads SSHAT; CDR2 reads FNYEAQ (reference sequence). Unmatched junction bases numbered 3, after V lost 5 bases and J lost 3 bases. The CDR3 nucleotides are TGTGCCAGCAGCCGAGACAGGGACACTGAAGCTTTCTTT. Translation gives CASSRDRDTEAFF.

This chain uses TRBV7-6 with TRBJ2-7; 10 bases align to TRBD2. The CDR3 totals 14 residues. From germline, CDR1 is SGHVS and CDR2 FNYEAQ. Trimming removed 6 bases from V and 2 bases from J; junction bases left unmatched: 4. In DNA, the CDR3 is TGTGCCAGCAGTCCTCTAGCGGGGGCCTACGAGCAGTACTTC. This sequence encodes CASSPLAGAYEQYF.

CDR3 in amino acids: CATSPGQTNYGYTF. The CDR3 DNA is TGCGCCACCTCCCCCGGACAGACTAACTATGGCTACACCTTC. V is TRBV10-1 and J is TRBJ1-2; D perhaps matches TRBD1 (6 bases). CDR3 length equals 14 residues. Germline-derived CDR1 and CDR2 are WNHNN and SYGVQD (reference sequence). The germline V and J ends were trimmed by 10 bases and 0 bases, with 15 bases remaining between them.

This sequence joins TRBV4-1 and TRBJ2-1; maybe TRBD1 (6 bases). The CDR3 contains 15 residues. Germline V CDR1 and CDR2: MGHRA, YSYEKL. Trimming took 2 bases from V and 8 from J, leaving 16 bases between them. The CDR3 reads CASSQSQGPGDEQFF. CDR3 sequence (DNA): TGCGCCAGCAGCCAATCACAGGGCCCAGGGGATGAGCAGTTCTTC.

The chain employs TRBV5-4 and TRBJ1-2, with D uncertain. The CDR3 loop spans 12 amino acids. The V gene lost 0 bases and the J gene lost 13 bases, with 13 bases spanning the gap. Germline V CDR1 and CDR2: SGHNT, YYREEE (reference sequence). The CDR3 sequence: CASSLDGFPLTF. CDR3 in DNA: TGTGCCAGCAGCTTGGACGGGTTCCCCCTCACCTTC.

The rearrangement joins TRBV3-1 (or the pseudogene TRBV3-2) to TRBJ2-3, with 7 nucleotides matching TRBD1. The V and J ends lost 0 bases and 5 bases, in that order; junction bases with no gene match: 8. CDR3 length equals 16 residues. From germline, CDR1 is LGHDT and CDR2 YNNKEL (reference sequence). CDR3 region: CASSQDLGTVLDTQYF. In DNA form, the CDR3 reads TGTGCCAGCAGCCAAGATCTGGGGACAGTATTAGATACGCAGTATTTT.

This chain uses TRBV5-6 with TRBJ1-6, with 8 bases matching TRBD1. Germline V gene lookup returns CDR1 SGHDT and CDR2 YYEEEE. With V trimmed by 4 bases and J by 6 bases, 3 bases remained unmatched. CDR3 length: 14 residues. CDR3 amino acids: CASSETGVNSPLHF. The CDR3, as DNA: TGTGCCAGCAGCGAGACAGGGGTTAATTCACCCCTCCACTTT.

The gene calls are TRBV7-2 and TRBJ1-6; 10 bases map to TRBD1. With V trimmed by 4 bases and J by 7 bases, 4 bases remained unmatched. Germline CDR1 SGHTA, CDR2 FQGNSA. This CDR3 is 15 amino acids long. The CDR3 bases are TGTGCCAGCAGCTCGACAGGGGGCTCCAATTCACCCCTCCACTTT. It translates to CASSSTGGSNSPLHF.

The chain uses TRBV11-2 and TRBJ2-2; D gene unclear. V was cut by 5 bases and J by 8 bases, with 15 bases left in between. CDR1 SGHAT and CDR2 FQNNGV come from the germline V gene. This CDR3 has 14 amino acids. The CDR3: CASSPTVVSGELFF. For the CDR3, the DNA is TGTGCCAGCAGCCCAACCGTGGTCAGTGGGGAGCTGTTTTTT.

The chain is built from TRBV28 and TRBJ2-3; possible D gene TRBD2, 6 bases. Germline V gene sequence: CDR1 MDHEN, CDR2 SYDVKM. The CDR3 loop spans 14 amino acids. Trimming took 6 bases from V and 4 from J, leaving 14 bases between them. The CDR3 protein is CASSVGGGPDTQYF. The CDR3 DNA reads TGTGCCAGCAGCGTCGGGGGAGGACCAGATACGCAGTATTTT. The whole variable domain, remainder taken from reference TRBV28 and TRBJ2-3, is DVKVTQSSRYLVKRTGEKVFLECVQDMDHENMFWYRQDPGLGLRLIYFSYDVKMKEKGDIPEGYSVSREKKERFSLILESASTNQTSMYLCASSVGGGPDTQYFGPGTRLTVL.

The chain combines TRBV28 with TRBJ2-1; 7 positions agree with TRBD2. In germline, CDR1 is MDHEN, CDR2 SYDVKM. This CDR3 contains 15 residues. The J segment lost 1 base and the V segment lost 5 bases, leaving 5 bases of the junction unmatched. CDR3 region: CASSPRGGSYNEQFF. CDR3 DNA sequence: TGTGCCAGCAGTCCACGCGGGGGTTCCTACAATGAGCAGTTCTTC.

About this clone: The same CDR3 is also encoded by other DNA sequences in this sample. This chain uses TRBV12-3 or TRBV12-4 with TRBJ1-4; no reliable D call. The CDR3 spans 13 residues. Trimming pared 8 bases from V and 4 bases from J, leaving 11 bases between. DNA of the CDR3: TGTGCCAGCTCACGGACTGGTAATGAAAAACTGTTTTTT. It encodes CASSRTGNEKLFF.

The chain links TRBV2 to TRBJ1-5; 7 bases line up with TRBD1. Germline values: CDR1 SNHLY, CDR2 FYNNEI. J was trimmed by 4 bases and V by 7 bases; bases with no gene match: 10. This CDR3 has 15 amino acids. The CDR3 reads CASTPRGQQNQPQHF. The DNA for the CDR3 is TGTGCCAGCACCCCCCGGGGACAGCAAAATCAGCCCCAGCATTTT.

The chain has TRBV10-3 and TRBJ2-3, with D maybe TRBD1 (6 bases). The germline CDR1 and CDR2 sequences are ENHRY and SYGVKD. The CDR3 extends over 13 amino acids. Trimming removed 6 bases at V and 8 bases at J, with 15 bases between. The CDR3 spells CAIRDRLSGTQYF. CDR3 bases: TGTGCCATCAGGGACAGACTATCGGGTACGCAGTATTTT.

This clone was seen a single time. J is TRBJ1-1 and V is TRBV25-1, with 11 bases fitting TRBD1. The CDR3 covers 15 residues. CDR1 and CDR2 (germline): MGHDK, SYGVNS. The V gene end was trimmed by 7 bases and the J gene end by 7 bases; junction bases not matched to a gene: 11. This CDR3 reads CASTGTGGPALEAFF. DNA of the CDR3: TGTGCCAGCACCGGGACAGGGGGTCCCGCGCTTGAAGCTTTCTTT.

This clone was seen once. The chain is built from TRBV12-3 or TRBV12-4 and TRBJ2-1; D is ambiguous. V was trimmed by 5 bases and J by 9 bases, leaving 11 bases between them. The CDR3 extends over 12 amino acids. CDR3 sequence reads: CASSPGVGEQFF. CDR3 sequence (DNA): TGTGCCAGCAGTCCGGGTGTGGGTGAGCAGTTCTTC.

This chain joins TRBV5-6 and TRBJ1-1, with TRBD1 matching over 7 bases. The V and J ends lost 3 bases and 12 bases, in that order; junction bases with no gene match: 11. CDR3 size: 13 residues. Germline CDR1 and CDR2: SGHDT and YYEEEE. The CDR3 protein is CASSYLEGARTFF. The CDR3, as DNA: TGTGCCAGCAGCTACCTTGAGGGGGCGAGGACTTTCTTT. Full variable domain (outside the CDR3, taken from reference TRBV5-6 and TRBJ1-1): DAGVTQSPTHLIKTRGQQVTLRCSPKSGHDTVSWYQQALGQGPQFIFQYYEEEERQRGNFPDRFSGHQFPNYSSELNVNALLLGDSALYLCASSYLEGARTFFGQGTRLTVV.